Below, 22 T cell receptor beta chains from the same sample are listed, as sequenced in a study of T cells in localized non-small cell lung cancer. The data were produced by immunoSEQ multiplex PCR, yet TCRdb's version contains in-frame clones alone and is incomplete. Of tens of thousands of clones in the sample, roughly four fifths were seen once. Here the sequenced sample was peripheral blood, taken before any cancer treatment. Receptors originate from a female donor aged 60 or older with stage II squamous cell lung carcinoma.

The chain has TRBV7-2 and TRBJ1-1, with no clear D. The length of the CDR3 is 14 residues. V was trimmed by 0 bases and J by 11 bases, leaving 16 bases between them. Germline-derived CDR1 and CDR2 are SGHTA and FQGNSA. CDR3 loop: CASSLAAPLRRAFF. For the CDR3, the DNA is TGTGCCAGCAGCTTAGCGGCGCCTCTCAGAAGGGCTTTCTTT. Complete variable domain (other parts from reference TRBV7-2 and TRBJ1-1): GAGVSQSPSNKVTEKGKDVELRCDPISGHTALYWYRQSLGQGLEFLIYFQGNSAPDKSGLPSDRFSAERTGGSVSTLTIQRTQQEDSAVYLCASSLAAPLRRAFFGQGTRLTVV.

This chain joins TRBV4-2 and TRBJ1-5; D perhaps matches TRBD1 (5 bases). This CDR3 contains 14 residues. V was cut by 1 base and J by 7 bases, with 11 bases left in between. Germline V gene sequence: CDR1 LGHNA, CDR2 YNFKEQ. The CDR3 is CASSQAQGGQPQHF. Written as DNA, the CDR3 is TGTGCCAGCAGCCAAGCCCAGGGAGGACAGCCCCAGCATTTT.

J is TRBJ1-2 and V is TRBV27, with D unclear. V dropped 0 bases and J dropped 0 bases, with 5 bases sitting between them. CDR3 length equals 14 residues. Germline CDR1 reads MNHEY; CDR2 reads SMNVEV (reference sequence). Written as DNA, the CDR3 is TGTGCCAGCAGTTTATCGTCAACTAACTATGGCTACACCTTC. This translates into CASSLSSTNYGYTF.

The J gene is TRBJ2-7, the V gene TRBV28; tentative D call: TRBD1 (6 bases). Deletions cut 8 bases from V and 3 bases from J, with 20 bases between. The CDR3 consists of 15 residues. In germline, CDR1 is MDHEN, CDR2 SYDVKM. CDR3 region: CASLYPGHSGYEQYF. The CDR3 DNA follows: TGTGCCAGCCTATACCCGGGACATTCCGGCTACGAGCAGTACTTC.

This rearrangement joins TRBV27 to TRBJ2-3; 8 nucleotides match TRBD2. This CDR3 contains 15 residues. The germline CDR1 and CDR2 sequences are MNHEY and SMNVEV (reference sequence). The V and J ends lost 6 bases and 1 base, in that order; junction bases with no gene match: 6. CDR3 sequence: CASRMGSGGTDTQYF. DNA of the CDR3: TGTGCCAGCAGAATGGGTAGCGGGGGCACAGATACGCAGTATTTT.

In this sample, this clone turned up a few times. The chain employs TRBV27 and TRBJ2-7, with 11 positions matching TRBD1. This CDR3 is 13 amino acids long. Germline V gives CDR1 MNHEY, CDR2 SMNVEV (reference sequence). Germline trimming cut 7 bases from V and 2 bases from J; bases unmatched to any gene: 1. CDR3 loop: CASTGQGAYEQYF. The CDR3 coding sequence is TGTGCCAGCACGGGACAGGGGGCCTACGAGCAGTACTTC.

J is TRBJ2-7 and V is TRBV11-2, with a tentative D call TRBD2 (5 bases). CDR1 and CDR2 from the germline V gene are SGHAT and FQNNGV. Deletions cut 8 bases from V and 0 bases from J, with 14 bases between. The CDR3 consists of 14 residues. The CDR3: CASHRGGGSYEQYF. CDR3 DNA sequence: TGTGCCAGCCATCGGGGTGGAGGCTCCTACGAGCAGTACTTC.

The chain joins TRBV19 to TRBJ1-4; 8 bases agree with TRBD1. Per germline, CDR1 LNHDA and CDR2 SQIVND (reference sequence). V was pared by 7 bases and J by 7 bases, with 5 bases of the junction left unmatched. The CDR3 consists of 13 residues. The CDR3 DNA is TGTGCCAGTATAAGGACAGGGTCTGAAAAACTGTTTTTT. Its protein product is CASIRTGSEKLFF.

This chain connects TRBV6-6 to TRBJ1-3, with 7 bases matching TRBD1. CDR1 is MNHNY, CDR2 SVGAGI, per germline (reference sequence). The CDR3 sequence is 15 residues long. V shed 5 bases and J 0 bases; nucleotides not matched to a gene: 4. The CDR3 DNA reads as TGTGCCAGCAGTCGGGACAGAAGCTCTGGAAACACCATATATTTT. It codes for CASSRDRSSGNTIYF.

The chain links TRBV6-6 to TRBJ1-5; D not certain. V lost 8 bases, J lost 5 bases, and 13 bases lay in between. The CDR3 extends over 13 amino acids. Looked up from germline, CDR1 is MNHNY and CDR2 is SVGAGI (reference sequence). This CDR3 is CASGIGVDQPQHF. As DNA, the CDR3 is TGTGCCAGCGGCATCGGGGTTGATCAGCCCCAGCATTTT.

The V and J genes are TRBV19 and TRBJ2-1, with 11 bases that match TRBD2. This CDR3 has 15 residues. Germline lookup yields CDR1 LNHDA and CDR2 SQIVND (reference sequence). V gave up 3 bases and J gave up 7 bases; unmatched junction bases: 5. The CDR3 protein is CASSIGLAGGNEQFF. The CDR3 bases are TGTGCCAGTAGTATTGGGCTAGCGGGGGGAAATGAGCAGTTCTTC. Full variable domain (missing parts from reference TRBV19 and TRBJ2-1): DGGITQSPKYLFRKEGQNVTLSCEQNLNHDAMYWYRQDPGQGLRLIYYSQIVNDFQKGDIAEGYSVSREKKESFPLTVTSAQKNPTAFYLCASSIGLAGGNEQFFGPGTRLTVL.

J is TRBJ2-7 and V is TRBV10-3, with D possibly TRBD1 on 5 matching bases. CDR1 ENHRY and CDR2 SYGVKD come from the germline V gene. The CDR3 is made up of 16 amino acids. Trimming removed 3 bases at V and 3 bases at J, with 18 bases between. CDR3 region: CAISDRSLRQHYEQYF. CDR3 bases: TGTGCCATCAGTGACAGGAGCCTAAGACAGCACTACGAGCAGTACTTC.

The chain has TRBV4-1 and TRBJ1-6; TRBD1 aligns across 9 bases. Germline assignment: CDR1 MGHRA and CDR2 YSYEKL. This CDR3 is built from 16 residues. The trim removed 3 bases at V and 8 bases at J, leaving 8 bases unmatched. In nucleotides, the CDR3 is TGCGCCAGCAGCCAGTTACAGGGGGCCGGCGATTCACCCCTCCACTTT. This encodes CASSQLQGAGDSPLHF.

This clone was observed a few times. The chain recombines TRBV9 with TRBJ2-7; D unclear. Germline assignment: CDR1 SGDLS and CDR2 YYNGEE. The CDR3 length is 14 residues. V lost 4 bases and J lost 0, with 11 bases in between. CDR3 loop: CASSPKPSSYEQYF. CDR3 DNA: TGTGCCAGCAGCCCTAAACCAAGCTCCTACGAGCAGTACTTC.

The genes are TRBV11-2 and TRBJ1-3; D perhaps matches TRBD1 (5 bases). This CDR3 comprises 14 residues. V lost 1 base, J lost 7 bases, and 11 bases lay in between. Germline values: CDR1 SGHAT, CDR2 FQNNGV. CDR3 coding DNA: TGTGCCAGCAGCTTAGCCCCAAGGGGTAACACCATATATTTT. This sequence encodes CASSLAPRGNTIYF.

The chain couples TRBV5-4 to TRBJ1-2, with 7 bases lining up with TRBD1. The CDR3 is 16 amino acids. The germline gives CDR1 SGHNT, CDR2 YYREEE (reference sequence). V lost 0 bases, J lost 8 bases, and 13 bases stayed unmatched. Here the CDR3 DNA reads TGTGCCAGCAGCTTGGAGGGAGGGGGCTTAAGACGCGGCTACACCTTC. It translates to CASSLEGGGLRRGYTF.

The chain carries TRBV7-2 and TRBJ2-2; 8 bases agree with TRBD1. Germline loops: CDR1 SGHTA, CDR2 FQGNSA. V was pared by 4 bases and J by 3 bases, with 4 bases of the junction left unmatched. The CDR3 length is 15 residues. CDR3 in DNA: TGTGCCAGCAGCTATGGACAGGGCGACACCGGGGAGCTGTTTTTT. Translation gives CASSYGQGDTGELFF.

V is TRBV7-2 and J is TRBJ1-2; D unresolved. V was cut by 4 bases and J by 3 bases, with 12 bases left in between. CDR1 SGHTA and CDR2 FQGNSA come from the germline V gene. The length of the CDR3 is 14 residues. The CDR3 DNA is TGTGCCAGCAGCTCATCCAGGACGGACTATGGCTACACCTTC. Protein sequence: CASSSSRTDYGYTF.

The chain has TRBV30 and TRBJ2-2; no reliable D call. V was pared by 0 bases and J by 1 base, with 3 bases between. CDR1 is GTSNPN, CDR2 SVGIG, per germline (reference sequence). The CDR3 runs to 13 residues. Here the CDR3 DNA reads TGTGCCTGGAGTGTGATGAACACCGGGGAGCTGTTTTTT. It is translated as CAWSVMNTGELFF.

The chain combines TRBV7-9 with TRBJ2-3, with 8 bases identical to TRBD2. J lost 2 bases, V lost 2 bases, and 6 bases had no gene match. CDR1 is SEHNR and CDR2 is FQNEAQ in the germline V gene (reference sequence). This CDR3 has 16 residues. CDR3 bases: TGTGCCAGCAGCTTACTCAGCGGGGGTTTCACAGATACGCAGTATTTT. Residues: CASSLLSGGFTDTQYF.

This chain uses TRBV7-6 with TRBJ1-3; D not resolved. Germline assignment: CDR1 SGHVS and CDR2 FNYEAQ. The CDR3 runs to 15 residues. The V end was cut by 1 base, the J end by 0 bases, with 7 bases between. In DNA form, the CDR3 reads TGTGCCAGCAGCTTAGGGCAGTACTCTGGAAACACCATATATTTT. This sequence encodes CASSLGQYSGNTIYF.

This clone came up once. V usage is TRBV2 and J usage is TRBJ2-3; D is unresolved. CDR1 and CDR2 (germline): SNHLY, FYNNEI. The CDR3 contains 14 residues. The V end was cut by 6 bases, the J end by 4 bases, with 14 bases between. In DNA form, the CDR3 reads TGTGCCAGCAGACCCTTAACCGGCCCAGATACGCAGTATTTT. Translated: CASRPLTGPDTQYF.